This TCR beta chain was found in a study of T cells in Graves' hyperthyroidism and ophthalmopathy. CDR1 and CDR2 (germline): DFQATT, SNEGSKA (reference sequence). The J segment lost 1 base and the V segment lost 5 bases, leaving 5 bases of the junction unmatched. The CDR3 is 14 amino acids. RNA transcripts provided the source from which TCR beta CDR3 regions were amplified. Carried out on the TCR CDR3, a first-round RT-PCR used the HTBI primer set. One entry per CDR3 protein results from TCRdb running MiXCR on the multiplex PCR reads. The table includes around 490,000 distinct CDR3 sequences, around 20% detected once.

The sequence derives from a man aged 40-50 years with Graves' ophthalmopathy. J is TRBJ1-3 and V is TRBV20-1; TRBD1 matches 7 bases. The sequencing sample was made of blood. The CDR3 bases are TGCAGTGCTCAGACAGGGACATCTGGAAACACCATATATTTT. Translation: CSAQTGTSGNTIYF.